This T cell receptor beta chain was obtained from a study of radiotherapy plus CTLA-4 blockade in lung cancer. Profiling relied on immunoSEQ multiplex PCR, and the TCRdb table lists in-frame clones only, not all of them. The sample lists just under 60,000 clones; less than 75% were seen once. V shed 3 bases, J shed 6 bases, and the junction held 5 bases outside the gene matches. The CDR3 has 13 amino acids. The germline V gene has CDR1 SGHTA and CDR2 FQGNSA. The chain couples TRBV7-2 to TRBJ2-7; 7 bases match TRBD2. The receptor's source is a human donor with non-small cell lung cancer whose response to radiotherapy plus ipilimumab could not be evaluated. The sample consisted of peripheral blood, taken from a patient treated with radiotherapy plus ipilimumab. The CDR3 sequence: CASSFLGGGEQYF. In DNA, the CDR3 is TGTGCCAGCAGCTTCCTGGGGGGGGGCGAGCAGTACTTC.